The 22 T cell receptor beta chains below were found in one sample sequenced in a study of T cell repertoires in cytomegalovirus infection. TCRdb re-derived calls from the reads in MiXCR, one entry per CDR3 protein. The profile covers some 350,000 distinct CDR3 sequences, with 15% to 20% appearing a single time and around 9.3% taken by the ten largest. Sequencing was performed on PBMCs. All receptors come from a human donor in good health (CMV status not recorded). Some clones in this sample may be carry-over from other donors' samples.

This clonotype has at least ten counts. This rearrangement joins TRBV7-2 to TRBJ1-6; D is uncertain. Germline V gene lookup returns CDR1 SGHTA and CDR2 FQGNSA. Trimming shortened V by 1 base and J by 9 bases, and 10 bases separated the two germline ends. The CDR3 totals 14 residues. For the CDR3, the DNA is TGTGCCAGCAGCTTAGTGGCTCGCCCTTCACCCCTCCACTTT. This gives the protein CASSLVARPSPLHF.

This clonotype turned up a few times. CDR3 nucleotides: TGCAGTGCTGTCCGGGACATACCTCCCTACGAGCAGTACTTC. Translation gives CSAVRDIPPYEQYF. The chain combines TRBV20-1 with TRBJ2-7; D perhaps matches TRBD1 (6 bases). The CDR3 runs to 14 residues. V lost 5 bases and J 2 bases, leaving 16 bases between the germline ends. Per germline, CDR1 DFQATT and CDR2 SNEGSKA (reference sequence).

This clonotype showed up just a few times. The genes are TRBV5-1 and TRBJ2-5; TRBD1 or TRBD2 may be the D gene (5 bases each). Per the germline V gene, CDR1 is SGHRS and CDR2 is YFSETQ. CDR3 length equals 14 residues. V lost 4 bases and J 5 bases, leaving 15 bases between the germline ends. DNA of the CDR3: TGCGCCAGCAGCCCCGGGGCAGAGATGGAGACCCAGTACTTC. Translation gives CASSPGAEMETQYF. Full variable domain (rest looked up from reference TRBV5-1 and TRBJ2-5): KAGVTQTPRYLIKTRGQQVTLSCSPISGHRSVSWYQQTPGQGLQFLFEYFSETQRNKGNFPGRFSGRQFSNSRSEMNVSTLELGDSALYLCASSPGAEMETQYFGPGTRLLVL.

This clonotype was counted at least ten times. The J gene is TRBJ1-1, the V gene TRBV7-2; 11 bases are shared with TRBD1. Germline V CDR1 and CDR2: SGHTA, FQGNSA. The ends lost 7 bases at V and 8 bases at J; junction bases unmatched: 9. The CDR3 is made up of 14 amino acids. CDR3 loop: CASTGQGALGEAFF. Here the CDR3 DNA reads TGTGCCAGCACCGGACAGGGGGCCTTGGGGGAAGCTTTCTTT.

This clonotype was observed a handful of times. J is TRBJ2-5 and V is TRBV5-1; no definite D call. The CDR3 spans 14 residues. Germline CDR1 and CDR2: SGHRS and YFSETQ. V shed 3 bases and J shed 3 bases, with 12 bases lying between them. The CDR3 loop is CASSSIRTEETQYF. In DNA, the CDR3 is TGCGCCAGCAGCTCTATACGGACCGAAGAGACCCAGTACTTC.

This clonotype has more than one count but fewer than ten. V and J are TRBV3-1 and TRBJ1-5; possibly TRBD1 for D (6 bases). The ends were cut back, 3 bases at V and 6 bases at J, with 9 bases in the middle. There are 13 residues in the CDR3. Germline assignment: CDR1 LGHDT and CDR2 YNNKEL (reference sequence). The CDR3 loop is CASSQGHGQPQHF. DNA of the CDR3: TGTGCCAGCAGCCAGGGACATGGTCAGCCCCAGCATTTT.

In regard to this clonotype: The germline gene is not matched at one end of the junction; a read error may be the cause. V gene TRBV7-9 combines with J gene TRBJ2-3; 9 bases match TRBD2. The CDR3 is 16 residues long. The germline V gene has CDR1 SEHNR and CDR2 FQNEAQ (reference sequence). The CDR3 region has the DNA TGTGCCAGCAGCCTAGCGCTAGCGGGAAGCACAGATATGCAGTATTTT. This gives the protein CASSLALAGSTDMQYF.

The chain carries TRBV20-1 and TRBJ2-4; 7 nucleotides agree with TRBD1. V shed 0 bases, J shed 0 bases, and the junction held 2 bases outside the gene matches. Germline CDR1 is DFQATT and CDR2 is SNEGSKA (reference sequence). The CDR3 is 15 residues long. The CDR3 DNA reads TGCAGTGCTAGAGATGGGACAGTAGCCAAAAACATTCAGTACTTC. Translation: CSARDGTVAKNIQYF.

This clonotype was detected many times. This chain links TRBV12-3 or TRBV12-4 with TRBJ2-1, with TRBD2 identical over 11 bases. This CDR3 comprises 14 residues. The V segment lost 3 bases and the J segment 5 bases; nucleotides outside the gene matches: 0. This chain's CDR3 is CASSLGLADNEQFF. CDR3 DNA: TGTGCCAGCAGTTTGGGACTAGCGGACAATGAGCAGTTCTTC.

V gene TRBV9 combines with J gene TRBJ1-2; D unclear. Germline V gene lookup returns CDR1 SGDLS and CDR2 YYNGEE. Trimming took off 6 bases at V and 1 base at J, with 7 bases between the two ends. The CDR3 is 12 amino acids. CDR3 coding DNA: TGTGCCAGCAACGACTTTAACTATGGCTACACCTTC. Its translation: CASNDFNYGYTF. The full variable domain, rest sourced from reference TRBV9 and TRBJ1-2, is DSGVTQTPKHLITATGQRVTLRCSPRSGDLSVYWYQQSLDQGLQFLIQYYNGEERAKGNILERFSAQQFPDLHSELNLSSLELGDSALYFCASNDFNYGYTFGSGTRLTVV.

The chain employs TRBV6-5 and TRBJ2-2, with no clear D. Germline V gene data show CDR1 as MNHEY and CDR2 as SVGAGI. The CDR3 spans 15 residues. Between the trimmed V and J ends, which lost 6 bases and 4 bases, there was a span of 15 bases. In DNA, the CDR3 is TGTGCCAGCAGACGACGGTTTTTGGTCACCGGGGAGCTGTTTTTT. Translation gives CASRRRFLVTGELFF.

This clonotype was seen a handful of times. The V and J genes are TRBV19 and TRBJ2-5; 8 bases are a match to TRBD2. CDR1 and CDR2 from the germline V gene are LNHDA and SQIVND (reference sequence). V lost 7 bases, J lost 4 bases, and 5 bases stayed unmatched. The CDR3 extends over 13 amino acids. The chain's CDR3 is CASTTRGAETQYF. The CDR3 DNA reads as TGTGCCAGTACGACGCGGGGGGCAGAGACCCAGTACTTC. Combining the CDR3 with reference TRBV19 and TRBJ2-5 gives the whole variable domain DGGITQSPKYLFRKEGQNVTLSCEQNLNHDAMYWYRQDPGQGLRLIYYSQIVNDFQKGDIAEGYSVSREKKESFPLTVTSAQKNPTAFYLCASTTRGAETQYFGPGTRLLVL.

This clonotype was seen a handful of times. The V call is TRBV2, the J call TRBJ2-5; 7 bases agree with TRBD2. CDR1 and CDR2 (germline): SNHLY, FYNNEI. The CDR3 is 13 amino acids. V gave up 8 bases and J gave up 4 bases; unmatched junction bases: 7. CDR3 residues: CASGGSTRETQYF. As DNA, the CDR3 is TGTGCCAGCGGCGGGAGTACCCGAGAGACCCAGTACTTC. The full variable domain, rest sourced from reference TRBV2 and TRBJ2-5, is EPEVTQTPSHQVTQMGQEVILRCVPISNHLYFYWYRQILGQKVEFLVSFYNNEISEKSEIFDDQFSVERPDGSNFTLKIRSTKLEDSAMYFCASGGSTRETQYFGPGTRLLVL.

The table lists this clonotype with many counts. V gene TRBV20-1 combines with J gene TRBJ2-2; D gene unclear. The V end was cut by 0 bases, the J end by 3 bases, with 11 bases between. CDR3 length: 15 amino acids. CDR1 is DFQATT, CDR2 SNEGSKA, per germline (reference sequence). The CDR3 sequence is CSARDLYRDTGELFF. The CDR3 nucleotides read TGCAGTGCTAGAGATCTTTACCGGGACACCGGGGAGCTGTTTTTT.

CDR3 loop: CASSFLAGLKETQYF. The DNA of the CDR3 is TGTGCCAGCAGTTTTTTAGCAGGACTAAAAGAGACCCAGTACTTC. The rearrangement links TRBV12-3 or TRBV12-4 to TRBJ2-5; D may be TRBD2 (6 bases). With 3 bases removed from V and 3 bases from J, the gap between germline ends came to 14 bases. The length of the CDR3 is 15 residues.

This chain joins TRBV12-3 or TRBV12-4 and TRBJ1-5; D ambiguous. V was trimmed by 5 bases and J by 11 bases, leaving 13 bases between them. This CDR3 contains 12 residues. The CDR3 DNA reads TGTGCCAGCAGTGAAGGGCTTTTGACCCAGCATTTT. Translating it yields CASSEGLLTQHF.

This clonotype was recorded many times. The chain combines TRBV7-2 with TRBJ2-1, with D possibly called TRBD1 or TRBD2 (5 bases each). V lost 5 bases and J lost 7, with 12 bases in between. The CDR3 length is 13 residues. Germline values: CDR1 SGHTA, CDR2 FQGNSA. The CDR3 spells CASSPGTLNEQFF. CDR3 in DNA: TGTGCCAGCAGCCCCGGGACCCTGAATGAGCAGTTCTTC.

The CDR3 DNA is TGTGCCAGCAGCTTAGGTGACGGATTTTCTGGAAACACCATATATTTT. Translated: CASSLGDGFSGNTIYF. The rearrangement links TRBV11-3 to TRBJ1-3; D remains unclear. This CDR3 region has 16 residues. The V end lost 1 base, the J end lost 1 base, and 11 bases lay between the germline ends. Per germline, CDR1 SGHNT and CDR2 YENEEA. The full variable domain, rest sourced from reference TRBV11-3 and TRBJ1-3, is EAGVVQSPRYKIIEKKQPVAFWCNPISGHNTLYWYLQNLGQGPELLIRYENEEAVDDSQLPKDRFSAERLKGVDSTLKIQPAELGDSAVYLCASSLGDGFSGNTIYFGEGSWLTVV.

Of note for this clonotype: One end of the junction fails to match germline, which may point to a read error. V usage is TRBV6-6 and J usage is TRBJ2-7; TRBD1 might be the D (6 bases). Per germline, CDR1 MNHNY and CDR2 SVGAGI (reference sequence). The CDR3 is made up of 14 amino acids. CDR3 nucleotides: TGTGCCAGCAGCCAGAACAGGGAATTCTACGTGCAGTACTTC. Amino acids: CASSQNREFYVQYF.

In its sample, this clonotype was seen many times. CDR3 nucleotide sequence: TGTGCCAGTAGCCGTCGCACAGGGTGGTACAATGAGCAGTTCTTC. This codes for CASSRRTGWYNEQFF. The V gene is TRBV7-2, the J gene TRBJ2-1; D might be TRBD1 (6 bases). Germline CDR1 reads SGHTA; CDR2 reads FQGNSA. V lost 9 bases, J lost 4 bases, and 19 bases lay in between. The CDR3 contains 15 residues.

The chain uses TRBV2 and TRBJ2-1; the match to TRBD1 covers 7 bases. The DNA end is more similar to TRBJ2-7, so the J call may be wrong. Germline values: CDR1 SNHLY, CDR2 FYNNEI. CDR3 length equals 15 residues. CDR3 nucleotides: TGTGCCAGCAGTGAACGACAGGGCACCTACAATGAGCAGTACTTC. Translated, it gives CASSERQGTYNEQYF.

As for this clonotype: A much larger clone differs by one base, so this may be a read error. The chain uses TRBV7-9 and TRBJ1-1; tentatively, D is TRBD1 (6 bases). Deletions cut 5 bases from V and 1 base from J, with 14 bases between. CDR1 SEHNR and CDR2 FQNEAQ come from the germline V gene (reference sequence). The CDR3 runs 15 residues. CDR3 in amino acids: CASSMTRDTNTEAFF. The CDR3 DNA follows: TGTGCCAGCAGCATGACCAGGGACACGAACACTGAAGCTTTCTTT.